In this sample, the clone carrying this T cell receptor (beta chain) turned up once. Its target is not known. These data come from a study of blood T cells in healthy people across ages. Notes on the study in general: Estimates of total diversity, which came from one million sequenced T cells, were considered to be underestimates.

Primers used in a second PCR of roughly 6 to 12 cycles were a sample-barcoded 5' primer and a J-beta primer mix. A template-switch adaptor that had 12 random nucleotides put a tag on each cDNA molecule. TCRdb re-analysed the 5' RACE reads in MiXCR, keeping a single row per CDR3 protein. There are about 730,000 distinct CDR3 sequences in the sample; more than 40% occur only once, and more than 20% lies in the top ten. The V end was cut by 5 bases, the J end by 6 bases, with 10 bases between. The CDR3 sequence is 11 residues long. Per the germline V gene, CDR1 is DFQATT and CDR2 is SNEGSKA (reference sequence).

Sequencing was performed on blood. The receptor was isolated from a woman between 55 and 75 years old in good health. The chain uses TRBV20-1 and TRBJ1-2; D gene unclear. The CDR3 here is CSAGPDNGYTF. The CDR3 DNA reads TGCAGTGCTGGGCCTGACAATGGCTACACCTTC.